This T cell receptor beta chain was found in a study of shared T cell receptors in the human thymus. This table comes from immunoSEQ multiplex PCR, and its TCRdb copy is limited to in-frame clones, with some not included. This sample has roughly 410,000 clones, with 85% to 95% found just once. The origin of this receptor is a human donor. Sequenced material: thymocytes.

This chain's CDR3 is CASSSTSTEQFF. CDR3 coding DNA: TGTGCCAGCAGCTCGACTAGTACTGAGCAGTTCTTC. The V and J genes are TRBV7-2 and TRBJ2-1; weak D call: TRBD2 (6 bases). Trimming removed 4 bases at V and 9 bases at J, with 10 bases between. The CDR3 contains 12 residues. The germline V gene encodes CDR1 SGHTA and CDR2 FQGNSA.